The next 10 T cell receptor beta chains were all read from a single sample in a study of Ad26.COV2.S vaccination and SARS-CoV-2 variants. The sample's treatment: about 20 received Ad26.COV2.S at low or high dose, single or two shots; several received placebo; per-sample allocation not given. Repertoires come from day 63 after the first vaccine or placebo injection. The assay was immunoSEQ multiplex PCR, and TCRdb's table has in-frame clones only and misses some. The sample records under 500,000 clones, about nine tenths being singletons. The sample in question was peripheral blood, obtained in a trial of Ad26.COV2.S vaccine versus placebo. These receptors were obtained from a person between 18 and 60 years old who received the Ad26.COV2.S COVID-19 vaccine or a placebo.

The chain combines TRBV3-1 (or the pseudogene TRBV3-2) with TRBJ2-5; D remains ambiguous. Trimming took off 0 bases at V and 5 bases at J, with 19 bases between the two ends. The CDR3 spans 17 residues. In germline, CDR1 is LGHDT, CDR2 YNNKEL (reference sequence). CDR3 DNA: TGTGCCAGCAGCCAAGAACCTCCAGGTTCGGTCAGGGAGACCCAGTACTTC. It specifies CASSQEPPGSVRETQYF.

The chain is built from TRBV7-6 and TRBJ2-3, with TRBD2 as a possible D gene (6 bases). Looked up from germline, CDR1 is SGHVS and CDR2 is FNYEAQ. Trimming took 5 bases from V and 8 from J, leaving 20 bases between them. The CDR3 is 15 amino acids. The chain's CDR3 is CASSIVAASVTTQYF. CDR3 DNA sequence: TGTGCCAGCAGCATAGTAGCGGCGTCGGTCACTACGCAGTATTTT.

The chain carries TRBV12-3 or TRBV12-4 and TRBJ2-1; 8 nucleotides agree with TRBD1. The CDR3 runs to 12 residues. Germline trimming cut 6 bases from V and 9 bases from J; bases unmatched to any gene: 4. The CDR3 loop reads CASRYRGAEQFF. CDR3 bases: TGTGCCAGCAGGTACAGGGGGGCTGAGCAGTTCTTC.

V usage is TRBV5-1 and J usage is TRBJ2-1, with TRBD2 identical over 7 bases. The germline V gene has CDR1 SGHRS and CDR2 YFSETQ. V was clipped by 5 bases and J by 7 bases; unmatched bases: 6. The CDR3 length is 13 residues. DNA of the CDR3: TGCGCCAGCAGAAGCGGGGATCGGAATGAGCAGTTCTTC. It codes for CASRSGDRNEQFF.

The V and J genes are TRBV12-5 and TRBJ2-2; D is tentatively TRBD1 or TRBD2 (7 bases each). The V gene lost 3 bases and the J gene lost 2 bases, with 25 bases spanning the gap. The germline gives CDR1 LGHNT, CDR2 FRNRAP. The CDR3 totals 20 residues. CDR3 sequence (DNA): TGTGCTAGTGGTTTCCGCCCCATCCCAGACAGGGAGGGAAACACCGGGGAGCTGTTTTTT. Encoded protein: CASGFRPIPDREGNTGELFF.

V is TRBV4-3 and J is TRBJ2-5; TRBD1 might be the D (6 bases). CDR1 is LGHNA, CDR2 YSLEER, per germline. The CDR3 length is 13 residues. V was cut by 5 bases and J by 1 base, with 8 bases left in between. CDR3 in DNA: TGCGCCAGCAGCAAACAGGGCCAAGAGACCCAGTACTTC. This translates into CASSKQGQETQYF.

The chain carries TRBV12-3 or TRBV12-4 and TRBJ2-7; D not certain. This CDR3 contains 12 residues. V lost 6 bases and J lost 2, with 8 bases in between. CDR3 sequence: CASSFSTYEQYF. In DNA, the CDR3 is TGTGCCAGCAGCTTCTCGACCTACGAGCAGTACTTC.

This chain links TRBV5-1 with TRBJ2-7; 9 bases are a match to TRBD1. The V gene end was trimmed by 2 bases and the J gene end by 4 bases; junction bases not matched to a gene: 7. The CDR3 loop spans 15 amino acids. Germline V CDR1 and CDR2: SGHRS, YFSETQ. The CDR3 nucleotides are TGCGCCAGCAGCTTTTTTACAGGGGGCGGATACGAGCAGTACTTC. Its translation: CASSFFTGGGYEQYF.

The CDR3 sequence: CASSRNGRGTDTQYF. The CDR3 bases are TGCGCCAGCAGCCGCAATGGTAGGGGGACAGATACGCAGTATTTT. The chain is built from TRBV5-1 and TRBJ2-3, with D possibly matching TRBD1 (6 bases). V was trimmed by 4 bases and J by 3 bases, leaving 15 bases between them. The CDR3 contains 15 residues. Germline V gene data show CDR1 as SGHRS and CDR2 as YFSETQ.

The chain links TRBV3-1 (or the pseudogene TRBV3-2) to TRBJ2-7; D remains ambiguous. The germline V gene encodes CDR1 LGHDT and CDR2 YNNKEL (reference sequence). This CDR3 comprises 14 residues. Trimming cost V 2 bases and J 5 bases, with 13 bases left between them. CDR3 DNA sequence: TGTGCCAGCAGCCAAAGAGAGTGGCTAGACGAGCAGTACTTC. Its protein is CASSQREWLDEQYF.